Listed below are T cell receptor beta chains from one sample, sequenced in a study of blood T cell repertoires in COVID-19. Sequencing was performed with immunoSEQ multiplex PCR; in TCRdb, only in-frame clones are kept and a portion is missing. This table holds 150,000 or so clones, approximately 86% found once. Sequenced material: peripheral blood. The source is a man aged 50 to 60 with active or convalescent COVID-19. The CDR3 runs from the conserved cysteine through the conserved F or W. A D gene is named only where the DNA matches it firmly. For some rows the clone size is stated as once, few or many, or as a class when expanded; others skip it.

V: TRBV4-1
D: -
size: once
J: TRBJ1-1
DNA: TGCGCCAGCAGCCGGACAGTGAACACTGAAGCTTTCTTT
CDR3: CASSRTVNTEAFF

V: TRBV7-2
D: -
size: -
J: TRBJ1-2
DNA: TGTGCCAGCAGCTTAGGACGGAGGGAGTATGGCTACACCTTC
CDR3: CASSLGRREYGYTF

V: TRBV4-3
D: -
size: -
J: TRBJ1-2
DNA: TGCGCCAGCAGCCAAGATCTCCACAGTAACTATGGCTACACCTTC
CDR3: CASSQDLHSNYGYTF

V: TRBV29-1
D: TRBD1
size: -
J: TRBJ2-7
DNA: TGCAGCGCTACGACAGGGGCAACCTACGAGCAGTACTTC
CDR3: CSATTGATYEQYF

V: TRBV2
D: -
size: -
J: TRBJ2-5
DNA: TGTGCCAGCAGTCTAGGGCTAGCGGAGACCCAGTACTTC
CDR3: CASSLGLAETQYF

V: TRBV19
D: TRBD2
size: -
J: TRBJ2-1
DNA: TGTGCCAGTAGTAGTTCCGGGCCTAGCGGGAGAGTATACAATGAGCAGTTCTTC
CDR3: CASSSSGPSGRVYNEQFF

V: TRBV11-3
D: -
size: -
J: TRBJ1-1
DNA: TGTGCCAGCAGCTCAGGGGTAGGGACTGAAGCTTTCTTT
CDR3: CASSSGVGTEAFF

V: TRBV7-8
D: -
size: -
J: TRBJ1-1
DNA: TGTGCCAGCAGCGGACGGGGGAACACTGAAGCTTTCTTT
CDR3: CASSGRGNTEAFF

V: TRBV10-1
D: TRBD2
size: -
J: TRBJ2-1
DNA: TGCGCCAGCATCCGAGGGAGGGACCTACACCCGTCGGTTAACAATGAGCAGTTCTTC
CDR3: CASIRGRDLHPSVNNEQFF

V: TRBV19
D: -
size: -
J: TRBJ1-6
DNA: TGTGCCAGTAGACCGACAGGTCCTAATTCACCCCTCCACTTT
CDR3: CASRPTGPNSPLHF

V: TRBV11-2
D: -
size: -
J: TRBJ1-4
DNA: TGTGCCAGCAGCCAAAGGACAGCAACTAATGAAAAACTGTTTTTT
CDR3: CASSQRTATNEKLFF

V: TRBV2
D: TRBD1
size: once
J: TRBJ1-4
DNA: TGTGCCAGCACCCCACAGGGGGGGAATGAAAAACTGTTTTTT
CDR3: CASTPQGGNEKLFF

V: TRBV5-8
D: -
size: -
J: TRBJ2-7
DNA: TGTGCCAGCAGCCGAATGACAGGTGGCTACGAGCAGTACTTC
CDR3: CASSRMTGGYEQYF

V: TRBV10-3
D: TRBD1
size: few
J: TRBJ1-4
DNA: TGTGCCATCAGTGGAAGCGGGACAGGGCGCGAAAAACTGTTTTTT
CDR3: CAISGSGTGREKLFF

V: TRBV7-9
D: -
size: -
J: TRBJ2-4
DNA: TGTGCCAGCAGCTTACGGGAAAACATTCAGTACTTC
CDR3: CASSLRENIQYF

V: TRBV18
D: -
size: -
J: TRBJ1-2
DNA: TGTGCCAGCTCACCAGGGCAGGTCGGTGGCTACACCTTC
CDR3: CASSPGQVGGYTF

V: TRBV4-2
D: TRBD2
size: once
J: TRBJ2-3
DNA: TGTGCCAGCAGCCAGAGGCCCGGGACTAGCGAGGTAGATACGCAGTATTTT
CDR3: CASSQRPGTSEVDTQYF

V: TRBV7-9
D: -
size: -
J: TRBJ2-5
DNA: TGTGCCAGCAGCCCGGGGCAGGGGCCGTCGGAGACCCAGTACTTC
CDR3: CASSPGQGPSETQYF

V: TRBV5-4
D: -
size: few
J: TRBJ1-2
DNA: TGTGCCAGCAGCGCAGAAAGGACAGCTGGCTACACCTTC
CDR3: CASSAERTAGYTF

V: TRBV29-1
D: TRBD2
size: -
J: TRBJ2-3
DNA: TGCAGCGTTGAAGGCGGGAGTACAGATACGCAGTATTTT
CDR3: CSVEGGSTDTQYF

V: TRBV3-1/TRBV3-2
D: -
size: -
J: TRBJ2-7
DNA: TGTGCCAGCAGCCCTTATGGAGCGGGCGCCTCCTACGAGCAGTACTTC
CDR3: CASSPYGAGASYEQYF

V: TRBV5-1
D: TRBD2
size: -
J: TRBJ2-3
DNA: TGCGCCAGCAGCTTTAGCGGGGGGATTGCAGATACGCAGTATTTT
CDR3: CASSFSGGIADTQYF

V: TRBV7-3
D: TRBD2
size: -
J: TRBJ2-5
DNA: TGTGCCAGCAGCTTAACTTCAGCGGGGGCCCAAGAGACCCAGTACTTC
CDR3: CASSLTSAGAQETQYF

V: TRBV18
D: -
size: -
J: TRBJ1-5
DNA: TGTGCCAGCTCACCAGGGGGGGGTCTTCAGCCCCAGCATTTT
CDR3: CASSPGGGLQPQHF

V: TRBV7-2
D: TRBD1
size: -
J: TRBJ2-2
DNA: TGTGCCAGCAGCTACGACAGGGGTCCAGAGTTTTTT
CDR3: CASSYDRGPEFF

V: TRBV7-8
D: TRBD2
size: -
J: TRBJ2-1
DNA: TGTGCCACGGGTGCGGGAGCCCCGGGTGAGCAGTTCTTC
CDR3: CATGAGAPGEQFF

V: TRBV5-4
D: -
size: -
J: TRBJ1-1
DNA: TGTGCCAGCAGCTTGACAGGGATCGGGACTGAAGCTTTCTTT
CDR3: CASSLTGIGTEAFF

V: TRBV29-1
D: -
size: few
J: TRBJ1-2
DNA: TGCAGCGTTGAGGGGACTGCCAACTATGGCTACACCTTC
CDR3: CSVEGTANYGYTF

V: TRBV9
D: TRBD1
size: -
J: TRBJ2-3
DNA: TGTGCCAGCAGCGTCGGGACAGGGGGCACAGATACGCAGTATTTT
CDR3: CASSVGTGGTDTQYF

V: TRBV18
D: -
size: -
J: TRBJ2-6
DNA: TGTGCCAGCTCACCAAGGGGCCCCAGCTCTGGGGCCAACGTCCTGACTTTC
CDR3: CASSPRGPSSGANVLTF

V: TRBV7-9
D: -
size: -
J: TRBJ2-3
DNA: TGTGCCAGCAGCTCCATCGGGACTTTCGGTACGCAGTATTTT
CDR3: CASSSIGTFGTQYF

V: TRBV12-3/TRBV12-4
D: -
size: -
J: TRBJ1-1
DNA: TGTGCCAGCAGTCTGCAGGGGAGGGCTGAAGCTTTCTTT
CDR3: CASSLQGRAEAFF

V: TRBV5-4
D: -
size: -
J: TRBJ2-5
DNA: TGTGCCAGCAGCTTGGAGGCCCCCCGGAGTCGGACCCAGTACTTC
CDR3: CASSLEAPRSRTQYF

V: TRBV6-2/TRBV6-3
D: TRBD2
size: -
J: TRBJ2-3
DNA: TGTGCCAGCAGTTCTTCATTTAGCGGGGGGAACACAGATACGCAGTATTTT
CDR3: CASSSSFSGGNTDTQYF

V: TRBV5-4
D: TRBD1
size: -
J: TRBJ1-1
DNA: TGTGCCAGCAGCTACGTGACAGGGCAGACTGAAGCTTTCTTT
CDR3: CASSYVTGQTEAFF

V: TRBV6-5
D: TRBD2
size: -
J: TRBJ2-7
DNA: TGTGCCAGCAGAACTAGCGGGAGCTCCTACGAGCAGTACTTC
CDR3: CASRTSGSSYEQYF

V: TRBV9
D: TRBD1
size: -
J: TRBJ1-2
DNA: TGTGCCAGCAGCCCTCAAACAGGGGGCGATGGCTACACCTTC
CDR3: CASSPQTGGDGYTF

V: TRBV9
D: TRBD1
size: -
J: TRBJ2-7
DNA: TGTGCCAGCAGCGCCGCAGGGGGAGATAACGAGCAGTACTTC
CDR3: CASSAAGGDNEQYF

V: TRBV7-6
D: TRBD1
size: -
J: TRBJ1-1
DNA: TGTGCCAGCAGCTTAGGACAGGGGATGTCTGAAGCTTTCTTT
CDR3: CASSLGQGMSEAFF

V: TRBV19
D: TRBD1
size: -
J: TRBJ2-5
DNA: TGTGCCAGTAGTATTGGGCAGGGGGCGGAGACCCAGTACTTC
CDR3: CASSIGQGAETQYF

V: TRBV9
D: -
size: -
J: TRBJ2-1
DNA: TGTGCCAGCAGTGTAGACTCCTCCTACAATGAGCAGTTCTTC
CDR3: CASSVDSSYNEQFF

V: TRBV5-5
D: TRBD1
size: -
J: TRBJ1-1
DNA: TGTGCCAGCAGCTTGACAGGGGTGGAGGGCACTGAAGCTTTCTTT
CDR3: CASSLTGVEGTEAFF